This T cell receptor beta chain appears in the sequencing data of a study of vaccination and CD4 T cells after COVID-19. The Oncomine TCR Beta short-read assay sequenced DNA from cultured CD4+ T cells. TCRdb passed the PCR reads through MiXCR, listing each CDR3 protein once. The repertoire holds approximately 11,000 distinct CDR3 sequences, with less than 55% as singletons. About this clonotype itself: As yet, its antigen is unknown.

As to treatment: approximately nine-day PBMC culture with coronavirus spike peptide pools or control peptides (ViraFEST assay). This specimen was cultured CD4+ T cells from blood, taken after SARS-CoV-2 vaccination. This TCR was sampled from a human donor with COVID-19.

DNA for the CDR3: TGTGCCACCAAAGAATGGGCTGAAGCTTTCTTT. As protein: CATKEWAEAFF. V gene TRBV6-2 or TRBV6-3 combines with J gene TRBJ1-1; D remains ambiguous. Germline lookup yields CDR1 MNHEY and CDR2 SVGEGT. The CDR3 extends over 11 amino acids. The V and J ends lost 10 bases and 6 bases respectively, with 12 bases between them.